This T cell receptor beta chain was sequenced during a study of control samples from healthy donors and cancer patients. The V gene lost 0 bases and the J gene lost 0 bases, with 3 bases spanning the gap. The CDR3 runs to 13 residues. CDR1 KGHSH and CDR2 LQKENI come from the germline V gene. Clones were read by immunoSEQ multiplex PCR, and TCRdb kept only the in-frame ones, dropping some. The sample lists about 140,000 clones, 88% seen once, with approximately 9% in the top ten. Sequenced sample: blood. The chain uses TRBV18 and TRBJ2-7; D remains ambiguous. The sequence was collected from a woman aged 25 to 39 in good health. DNA for the CDR3: TGTGCCAGCTCACCACCGACCTCCTACGAGCAGTACTTC. This translates into CASSPPTSYEQYF.